This passage covers 10 T cell receptor beta chains from one sample sequenced in a study of response to subunit inactivated influenza vaccine. MiXCR, applied by TCRdb to the RT-PCR reads, yields one record per CDR3 protein. The sample has 500,000 or so distinct CDR3 sequences; approximately 16% are singletons. Sequencing used CD4+ T cells sorted from PBMCs, obtained less than 30 months after vaccination. The source is a man between 50 and 69 years old who received an inactivated influenza vaccine.

This clonotype was found many times. The chain uses TRBV20-1 and TRBJ2-1; D is undetermined. The CDR3 loop spans 13 amino acids. Per the germline V gene, CDR1 is DFQATT and CDR2 is SNEGSKA (reference sequence). The V gene lost 4 bases and the J gene lost 7 bases, with 14 bases spanning the gap. This chain's CDR3 is CSANRQHGNEQFF. Written as DNA, the CDR3 is TGCAGTGCTAACCGGCAACACGGGAATGAGCAGTTCTTC.

This clonotype showed up many times. The chain uses TRBV20-1 and TRBJ2-2, with a possible D match to TRBD1 (6 bases). CDR3 size: 13 residues. Trimming removed 3 bases at V and 8 bases at J, with 13 bases between. The V gene's germline CDR1 is DFQATT and CDR2 SNEGSKA (reference sequence). The CDR3 region is CSASNRVLGELFF. The CDR3 DNA reads as TGCAGTGCTAGTAACAGGGTATTAGGGGAGCTGTTTTTT.

The chain is built from TRBV2 and TRBJ1-2; D call uncertain. Germline V gene sequence: CDR1 SNHLY, CDR2 FYNNEI. Deletions cut 2 bases from V and 6 bases from J, with 22 bases between. The CDR3 length is 17 residues. Written as DNA, the CDR3 is TGTGCCAGCAGTGAATCGGCTACGGCTACTGAGATAAATGGCTACACCTTC. This sequence encodes CASSESATATEINGYTF.

This clonotype was seen only a few times. Here the CDR3 reads CSARDSRDSQETQYF. CDR3 DNA: TGCAGTGCTAGAGATAGTAGGGACAGTCAAGAGACCCAGTACTTC. The J gene is TRBJ2-5, the V gene TRBV20-1, with 7 bases identical to TRBD1. There are 15 residues in the CDR3. Trimming took 0 bases from V and 2 from J; bases not matched to a gene: 6. From germline, CDR1 is DFQATT and CDR2 SNEGSKA (reference sequence).

This chain joins TRBV6-5 and TRBJ1-5; D not certain. V lost 7 bases and J lost 0, with 22 bases in between. The CDR3 has 18 amino acids. Germline-derived CDR1 and CDR2 are MNHEY and SVGAGI. CDR3 protein: CASIRATGFLNSNQPQHF. DNA for the CDR3: TGTGCCAGCATTAGGGCGACCGGTTTTCTGAATAGCAATCAGCCCCAGCATTTT.

The chain couples TRBV5-1 to TRBJ2-2, with 14 positions matching TRBD2. V shed 8 bases and J 4 bases; nucleotides not matched to a gene: 16. The CDR3 covers 19 residues. Looked up from germline, CDR1 is SGHRS and CDR2 is YFSETQ. The CDR3 spells CARSPGTSGSARVTGELFF. In nucleotides, the CDR3 is TGCGCCAGAAGCCCCGGGACTAGCGGGAGCGCCAGGGTCACCGGGGAGCTGTTTTTT.

This clonotype has more than one count but fewer than ten. This chain connects TRBV7-9 to TRBJ2-1; TRBD1 matches 9 bases. The CDR3 has 15 residues. From germline, CDR1 is SEHNR and CDR2 FQNEAQ (reference sequence). Germline trimming cut 4 bases from V and 9 bases from J; bases unmatched to any gene: 10. The CDR3 sequence: CASSSRDRVLSEQFF. The CDR3 nucleotides are TGTGCCAGCAGCTCCCGGGACAGGGTTCTTAGTGAGCAGTTCTTC.

The chain combines TRBV25-1 with TRBJ2-3, with 11 positions matching TRBD2. The CDR3 length is 16 residues. From germline, CDR1 is MGHDK and CDR2 SYGVNS. The V gene end was trimmed by 2 bases and the J gene end by 3 bases; junction bases not matched to a gene: 4. This CDR3 reads CASSEQASGRTDTQYF. CDR3 coding DNA: TGTGCCAGCAGTGAACAGGCTAGCGGGAGGACAGATACGCAGTATTTT.

This clonotype was counted between two and nine times. The CDR3 sequence is CASSLLVTGPMADTQYF. In nucleotides, the CDR3 is TGTGCCAGCAGCTTATTGGTGACGGGGCCCATGGCAGATACGCAGTATTTT. This chain links TRBV7-2 with TRBJ2-3, with D perhaps matching TRBD1 or TRBD2 (5 bases each). Germline CDR1 and CDR2: SGHTA and FQGNSA. The V gene lost 2 bases and the J gene lost 4 bases, with 19 bases spanning the gap. This CDR3 has 17 amino acids.

The chain employs TRBV6-2 or TRBV6-3 and TRBJ2-1; D is uncertain. CDR1 is MNHEY and CDR2 is SVGEGT in the germline V gene. V shed 6 bases and J shed 15 bases, with 21 bases lying between them. This CDR3 has 13 residues. The CDR3 DNA reads TGTGCCAGCAGGTCCGAGACCCCCACCCGGCGGTTCTTC. Amino acid sequence: CASRSETPTRRFF.